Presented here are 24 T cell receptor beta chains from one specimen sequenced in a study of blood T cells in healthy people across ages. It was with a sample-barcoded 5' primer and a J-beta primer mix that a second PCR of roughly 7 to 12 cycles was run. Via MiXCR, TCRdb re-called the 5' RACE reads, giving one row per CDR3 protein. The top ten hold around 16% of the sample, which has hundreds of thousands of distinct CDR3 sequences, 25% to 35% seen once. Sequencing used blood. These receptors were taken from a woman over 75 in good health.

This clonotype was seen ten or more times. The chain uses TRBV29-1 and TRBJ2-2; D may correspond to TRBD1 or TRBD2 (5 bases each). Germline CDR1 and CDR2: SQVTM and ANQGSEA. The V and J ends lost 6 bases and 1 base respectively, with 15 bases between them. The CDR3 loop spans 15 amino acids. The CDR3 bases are TGCAGCGTCAGGGCCGGAGGAGGGAACACCGGGGAGCTGTTTTTT. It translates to CSVRAGGGNTGELFF.

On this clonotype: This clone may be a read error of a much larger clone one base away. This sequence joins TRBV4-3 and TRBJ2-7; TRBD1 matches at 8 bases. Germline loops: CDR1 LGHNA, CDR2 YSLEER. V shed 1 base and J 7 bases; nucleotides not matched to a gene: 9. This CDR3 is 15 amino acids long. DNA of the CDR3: TGCGCCAGCAGCCAAGTGGGCAGGGGGCCTAATGAGCAGTACTTC. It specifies CASSQVGRGPNEQYF.

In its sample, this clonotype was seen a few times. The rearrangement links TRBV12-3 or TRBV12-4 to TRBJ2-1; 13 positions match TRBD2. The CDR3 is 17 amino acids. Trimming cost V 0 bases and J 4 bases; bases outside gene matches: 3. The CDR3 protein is CASSLAGTSGKYNEQFF. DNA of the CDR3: TGTGCCAGCAGTTTAGCAGGGACTAGCGGGAAATACAATGAGCAGTTCTTC.

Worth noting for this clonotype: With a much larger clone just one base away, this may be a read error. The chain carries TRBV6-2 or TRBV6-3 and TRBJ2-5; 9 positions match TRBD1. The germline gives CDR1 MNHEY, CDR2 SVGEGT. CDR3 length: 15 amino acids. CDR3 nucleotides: TGTGCCAGCAGTGACCGGGACAGGGACCAAGAGACCCGGTACTTC. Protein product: CASSDRDRDQETRYF.

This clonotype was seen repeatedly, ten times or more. Here the CDR3 DNA reads TGTGCCAGCAGCACGGGACTAGCGGGGGGGACCCATGAGCAGTTCTTC. Encoded protein: CASSTGLAGGTHEQFF. The chain has TRBV11-2 and TRBJ2-1, with 16 positions matching TRBD2. This CDR3 comprises 16 residues. Germline trimming cut 5 bases from V and 8 bases from J; bases unmatched to any gene: 6. The germline CDR1 and CDR2 sequences are SGHAT and FQNNGV.

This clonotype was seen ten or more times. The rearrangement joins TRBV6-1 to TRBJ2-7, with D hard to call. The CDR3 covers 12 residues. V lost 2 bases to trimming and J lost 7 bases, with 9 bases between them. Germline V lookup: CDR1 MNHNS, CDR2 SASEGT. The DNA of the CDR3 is TGTGCCAGCAGTGAAAGTAGGTGGGAGCAGTACTTC. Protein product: CASSESRWEQYF.

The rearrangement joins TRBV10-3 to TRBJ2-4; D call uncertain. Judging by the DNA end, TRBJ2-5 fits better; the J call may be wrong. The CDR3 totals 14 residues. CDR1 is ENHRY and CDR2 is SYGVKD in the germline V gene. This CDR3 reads CAISASPAQETQYF. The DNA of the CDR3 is TGTGCCATCAGTGCGTCCCCCGCCCAAGAGACCCAGTACTTC.

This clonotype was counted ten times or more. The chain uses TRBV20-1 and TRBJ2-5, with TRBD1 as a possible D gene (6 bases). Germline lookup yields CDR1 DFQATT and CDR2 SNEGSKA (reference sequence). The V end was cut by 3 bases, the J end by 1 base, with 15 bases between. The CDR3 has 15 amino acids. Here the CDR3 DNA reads TGCAGTGCTAGTTCGAACAGGGTCCGCCAAGAGACCCAGTACTTC. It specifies CSASSNRVRQETQYF.

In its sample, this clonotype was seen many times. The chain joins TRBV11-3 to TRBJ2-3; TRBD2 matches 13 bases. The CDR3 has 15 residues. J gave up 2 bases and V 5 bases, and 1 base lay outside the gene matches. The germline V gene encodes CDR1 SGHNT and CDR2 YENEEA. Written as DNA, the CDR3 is TGTGCCAGCAGCGGGACTAGCGGGGCCACAGATACGCAGTATTTT. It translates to CASSGTSGATDTQYF.

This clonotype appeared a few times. The CDR3 coding sequence is TGTGCCAGCAGCCAAGTACGTGGGACCCTCCACTTT. Its protein is CASSQVRGTLHF. The chain has TRBV3-1 and TRBJ1-6; D is uncertain. Between the trimmed V and J ends, which lost 1 base and 14 bases, there was a span of 9 bases. From germline, CDR1 is LGHDT and CDR2 YNNKEL (reference sequence). The CDR3 loop spans 12 amino acids. The entire variable domain, with the rest obtained from reference TRBV3-1 and TRBJ1-6, is as follows: DTAVSQTPKYLVTQMGNDKSIKCEQNLGHDTMYWYKQDSKKFLKIMFSYNNKELIINETVPNRFSPKSPDKAHLNLHINSLELGDSAVYFCASSQVRGTLHFGNGTRLTVT.

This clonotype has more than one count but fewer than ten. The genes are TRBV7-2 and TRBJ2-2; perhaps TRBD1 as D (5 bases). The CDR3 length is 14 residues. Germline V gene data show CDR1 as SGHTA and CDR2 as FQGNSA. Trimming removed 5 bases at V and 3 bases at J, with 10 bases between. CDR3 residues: CASSPDTDTGELFF. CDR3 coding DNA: TGTGCCAGCAGCCCGGACACGGACACCGGGGAGCTGTTTTTT.

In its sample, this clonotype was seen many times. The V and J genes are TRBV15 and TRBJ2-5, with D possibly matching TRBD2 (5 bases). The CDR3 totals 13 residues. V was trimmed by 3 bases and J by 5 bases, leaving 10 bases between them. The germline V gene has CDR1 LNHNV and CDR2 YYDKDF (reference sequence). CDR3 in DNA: TGTGCCACCAGCAGCTATTCTAGCGAGACCCAGTACTTC. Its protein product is CATSSYSSETQYF.

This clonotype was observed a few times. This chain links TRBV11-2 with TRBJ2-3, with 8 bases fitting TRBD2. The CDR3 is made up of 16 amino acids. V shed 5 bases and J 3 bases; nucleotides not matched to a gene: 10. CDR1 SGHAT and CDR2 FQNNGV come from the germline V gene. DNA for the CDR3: TGTGCCAGCAGCCCGGGGGGGGGGCCCCGGACAGATACGCAGTATTTT. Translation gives CASSPGGGPRTDTQYF.

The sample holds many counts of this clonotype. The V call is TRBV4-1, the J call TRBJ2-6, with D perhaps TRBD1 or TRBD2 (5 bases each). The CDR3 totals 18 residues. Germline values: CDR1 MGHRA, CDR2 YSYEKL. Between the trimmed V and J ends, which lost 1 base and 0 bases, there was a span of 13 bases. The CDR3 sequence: CASSQGPGRNSGANVLTF. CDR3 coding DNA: TGCGCCAGCAGCCAAGGGCCGGGACGGAACTCTGGGGCCAACGTCCTGACTTTC.

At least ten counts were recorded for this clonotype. CDR3: CASSPSRLAGIGTDTQYF. The CDR3 DNA reads TGTGCCAGCAGCCCCTCTCGACTAGCAGGGATAGGCACAGATACGCAGTATTTT. The V and J genes are TRBV3-1 and TRBJ2-3, with TRBD2 matching 7 bases. With V trimmed by 4 bases and J by 1 base, 14 bases remained unmatched. Germline assignment: CDR1 LGHDT and CDR2 YNNKEL (reference sequence). CDR3 length equals 18 residues.

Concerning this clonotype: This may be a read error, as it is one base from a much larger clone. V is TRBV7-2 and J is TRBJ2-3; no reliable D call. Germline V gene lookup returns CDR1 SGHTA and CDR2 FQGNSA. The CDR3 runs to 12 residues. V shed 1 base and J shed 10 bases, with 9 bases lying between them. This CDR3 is CASSLVPDAQYF. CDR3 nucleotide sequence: TGTGCCAGCAGCTTAGTCCCCGATGCGCAGTATTTT. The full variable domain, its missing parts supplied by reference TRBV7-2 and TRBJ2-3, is GAGVSQSPSNKVTEKGKDVELRCDPISGHTALYWYRQSLGQGLEFLIYFQGNSAPDKSGLPSDRFSAERTGGSVSTLTIQRTQQEDSAVYLCASSLVPDAQYFGPGTRLTVL.

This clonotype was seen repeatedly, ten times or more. CDR3 residues: CASRALGTGDHEQYF. CDR3 in DNA: TGTGCCAGCAGGGCACTTGGGACAGGGGACCACGAGCAGTACTTC. This chain links TRBV6-5 with TRBJ2-7; 10 nucleotides align to TRBD1. The ends lost 6 bases at V and 5 bases at J; junction bases unmatched: 10. The germline gives CDR1 MNHEY, CDR2 SVGAGI. The CDR3 loop spans 15 amino acids.

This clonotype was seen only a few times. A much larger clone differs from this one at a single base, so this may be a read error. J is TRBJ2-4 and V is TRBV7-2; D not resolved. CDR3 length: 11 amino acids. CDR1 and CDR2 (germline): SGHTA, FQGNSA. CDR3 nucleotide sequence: TGTGCCAGCAGCTTGCAAAACGTTCAGTACTTC. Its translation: CASSLQNVQYF.

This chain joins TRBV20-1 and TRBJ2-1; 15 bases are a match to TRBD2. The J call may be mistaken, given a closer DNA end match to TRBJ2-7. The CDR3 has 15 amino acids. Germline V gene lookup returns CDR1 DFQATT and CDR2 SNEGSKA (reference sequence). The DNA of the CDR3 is TGCAGTGCTGGACTAGCGGGAGGGCCCCACTACGAGCAGTACTTC. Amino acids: CSAGLAGGPHYEQYF.

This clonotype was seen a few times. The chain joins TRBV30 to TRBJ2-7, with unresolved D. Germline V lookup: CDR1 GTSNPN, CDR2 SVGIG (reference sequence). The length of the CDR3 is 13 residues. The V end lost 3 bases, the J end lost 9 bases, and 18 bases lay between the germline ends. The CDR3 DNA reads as TGTGCCTGGAGCTTACCTAACAGCAGTAGGCAGTACTTC. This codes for CAWSLPNSSRQYF.

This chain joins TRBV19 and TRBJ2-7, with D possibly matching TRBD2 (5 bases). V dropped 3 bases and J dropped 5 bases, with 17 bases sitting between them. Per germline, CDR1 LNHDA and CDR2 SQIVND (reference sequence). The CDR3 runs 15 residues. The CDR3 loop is CASSIFPKRVDEQYF. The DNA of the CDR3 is TGTGCCAGTAGTATTTTCCCAAAGAGGGTCGACGAGCAGTACTTC. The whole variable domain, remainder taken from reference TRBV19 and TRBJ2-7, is DGGITQSPKYLFRKEGQNVTLSCEQNLNHDAMYWYRQDPGQGLRLIYYSQIVNDFQKGDIAEGYSVSREKKESFPLTVTSAQKNPTAFYLCASSIFPKRVDEQYFGPGTRLTVT.

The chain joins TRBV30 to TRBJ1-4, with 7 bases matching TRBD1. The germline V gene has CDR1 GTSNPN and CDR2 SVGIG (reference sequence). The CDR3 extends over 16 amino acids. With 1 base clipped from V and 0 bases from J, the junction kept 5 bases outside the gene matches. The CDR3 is CAWSARQGATNEKLFF. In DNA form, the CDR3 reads TGTGCCTGGAGTGCCCGACAGGGCGCAACTAATGAAAAACTGTTTTTT.

The CDR3 sequence: CASSQPPRGRKQVHTEAFF. The CDR3 DNA follows: TGTGCCAGCAGTCAGCCCCCCCGTGGGAGGAAGCAGGTACACACTGAAGCTTTCTTT. V is TRBV6-2 or TRBV6-3 and J is TRBJ1-1; D uncertain. Germline V lookup: CDR1 MNHEY, CDR2 SVGEGT. The CDR3 runs 19 residues. V was pared by 5 bases and J by 3 bases, with 28 bases between.

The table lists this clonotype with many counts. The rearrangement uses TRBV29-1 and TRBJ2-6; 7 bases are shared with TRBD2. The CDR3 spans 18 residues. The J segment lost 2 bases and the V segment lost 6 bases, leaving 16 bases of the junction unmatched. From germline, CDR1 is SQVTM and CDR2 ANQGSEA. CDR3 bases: TGCAGCGTCTGGGGGGGTCTGATAGGGACTACTGGGGCCAACGTCCTGACTTTC. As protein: CSVWGGLIGTTGANVLTF.